This T cell receptor (beta chain) was found in a study of spatial heterogeneity in lung cancer. Study as a whole: Donation came from 70 or so patients with untreated early-stage non-small cell lung cancer. The follow-up PBMC samples were sequenced whenever they were available. The median time to follow-up was approximately 2 years after resection.

This clonotype was seen a few times. Its antigen is not known. Findings and caveats of the study: TCRs found ubiquitously expanded in tumor appeared in blood more at resection than at follow-up.

The time point is: blood at routine non-recurrence follow-up after resection. The sequenced material consisted of unsorted whole RNA from tumor, nontumor lung or frozen PBMC. TCR cDNA molecules each had a unique molecular identifier. TCRdb reprocessed the 5' RACE reads with MiXCR, giving one entry per CDR3 protein. This table has about 47,000 distinct CDR3 sequences, 7.4% appearing once. The sample was PBMCs, taken at follow-up. This receptor was identified in a female donor with early-stage non-small cell lung cancer.

Here the CDR3 reads CASSLAGFGSPLHF. CDR3 in DNA: TGCGCCAGCAGCTTGGCGGGGTTTGGTTCACCCCTCCACTTT. The chain combines TRBV5-1 with TRBJ1-6, with D unresolved. Per germline, CDR1 SGHRS and CDR2 YFSETQ. This CDR3 has 14 amino acids. Trimming shortened V by 0 bases and J by 9 bases, and 10 bases separated the two germline ends.